The clone carrying this TCR beta chain was recorded a few times. Its antigen remains unknown. The germline V gene encodes CDR1 MNHEY and CDR2 SVGAGI. V trimming: 5 bases; J trimming: 5 bases; junction bases outside the gene matches: 7. The CDR3 has 15 residues. These data are taken from a study of T cell responses to AZD1222 COVID-19 vaccine. Study observations and caveats: Most donors were white British and more were female, and clonal diversity was possibly underestimated. Repertoire sampling was restricted to post-peak T cell response timepoints. Seropositive AZD1222 recipients at baseline numbered only six or seven.

This table comes from immunoSEQ multiplex PCR, and its TCRdb copy is limited to in-frame clones, with some not included. The sample yields about 150,000 clones, 80% to 90% seen once. Sequencing used peripheral blood, obtained on day 0 of AZD1222 vaccination. The clonotype was recovered from an adult in good health. The chain uses TRBV6-5 and TRBJ1-5; TRBD1 matches 9 bases. The CDR3 is CASSPLRTGDQPQHF. CDR3 coding DNA: TGTGCCAGCAGTCCCCTGAGGACAGGGGATCAGCCCCAGCATTTT.